This entry lists 12 T cell receptor beta chains sequenced from one sample in a study of shared clonotypes between healthy human individuals. Using immunoSEQ multiplex PCR, the repertoire was profiled, and TCRdb retains in-frame clones only, with some absent. The sample contains roughly 650,000 clones, around 97% of which appear only once. Sequenced input: naive CD4+ T cells sorted from blood. As for subset: CD45RA+ positively selected. Receptor source: a woman aged 25 to 45 in good health.

V usage is TRBV5-1 and J usage is TRBJ1-1; D perhaps matches TRBD1 (5 bases). The CDR3 has 15 amino acids. Germline V gene data show CDR1 as SGHRS and CDR2 as YFSETQ. Trimming left V 3 bases short and J 4 bases short, with 16 bases between. This CDR3 reads CASSSGGYGTTEAFF. CDR3 DNA: TGCGCCAGCAGCTCTGGGGGTTATGGGACCACTGAAGCTTTCTTT.

This chain connects TRBV27 to TRBJ2-7; D is unresolved. The length of the CDR3 is 11 residues. CDR1 MNHEY and CDR2 SMNVEV come from the germline V gene (reference sequence). The ends were cut back, 1 base at V and 7 bases at J, with 5 bases in the middle. The CDR3 sequence is CASSLLREQYF. The CDR3 DNA sequence: TGTGCCAGCAGTTTATTGAGGGAGCAGTACTTC.

The genes are TRBV7-2 and TRBJ1-5, with a possible D match to TRBD1 (5 bases). Trimming removed 5 bases at V and 11 bases at J, with 16 bases between. The germline V gene has CDR1 SGHTA and CDR2 FQGNSA. The CDR3 is 13 amino acids. CDR3 residues: CASSRDPKVAQHF. The CDR3, as DNA: TGTGCCAGCAGCAGGGACCCAAAGGTCGCCCAGCATTTT.

V usage is TRBV7-9 and J usage is TRBJ2-1; 7 bases agree with TRBD1. Losses at the gene ends were 4 bases for V and 3 bases for J; bases not matched to a gene: 9. Germline-derived CDR1 and CDR2 are SEHNR and FQNEAQ (reference sequence). CDR3 length: 16 residues. For the CDR3, the DNA is TGTGCCAGCAGCTCTCGACCGGGACAGAACTACAATGAGCAGTTCTTC. Translated, it gives CASSSRPGQNYNEQFF. The complete variable domain, with remaining parts taken from reference TRBV7-9 and TRBJ2-1, reads DTGVSQNPRHKITKRGQNVTFRCDPISEHNRLYWYRQTLGQGPEFLTYFQNEAQLEKSRLLSDRFSAERPKGSFSTLEIQRTEQGDSAMYLCASSSRPGQNYNEQFFGPGTRLTVL.

The table lists this clone with a count of one. V usage is TRBV6-4 and J usage is TRBJ1-2; 8 bases match TRBD1. V shed 7 bases, J shed 5 bases, and the junction held 6 bases outside the gene matches. CDR1 MRHNA and CDR2 SNTAGT come from the germline V gene. The CDR3 contains 13 residues. CDR3 nucleotides: TGTGCCAGCAACGGGGGACAGGCTTATGGCTACACCTTC. Protein product: CASNGGQAYGYTF.

This clone was counted once. This sequence joins TRBV5-1 and TRBJ2-1, with unresolved D. The CDR3 is made up of 16 amino acids. Germline values: CDR1 SGHRS, CDR2 YFSETQ. V was pared by 4 bases and J by 7 bases, with 21 bases between. CDR3 nucleotide sequence: TGCGCCAGCAGCCGTCTAGGGCGGTCACTCTCTAATGAGCAGTTCTTC. Translating gives CASSRLGRSLSNEQFF. The whole variable domain, remainder taken from reference TRBV5-1 and TRBJ2-1, is KAGVTQTPRYLIKTRGQQVTLSCSPISGHRSVSWYQQTPGQGLQFLFEYFSETQRNKGNFPGRFSGRQFSNSRSEMNVSTLELGDSALYLCASSRLGRSLSNEQFFGPGTRLTVL.

The chain combines TRBV19 with TRBJ1-2; D not certain. Looked up from germline, CDR1 is LNHDA and CDR2 is SQIVND (reference sequence). Trimming cost V 7 bases and J 8 bases, with 14 bases left between them. This CDR3 has 12 amino acids. CDR3 coding DNA: TGTGCCAGTAACGGAGCGAGGGAGGGCTACACCTTC. This sequence encodes CASNGAREGYTF.

The V gene is TRBV27, the J gene TRBJ2-1; D gene unclear. Germline lookup yields CDR1 MNHEY and CDR2 SMNVEV (reference sequence). The V end lost 4 bases, the J end lost 0 bases, and 13 bases lay between the germline ends. The CDR3 loop spans 16 amino acids. The CDR3: CASSSGLRISYNEQFF. As DNA, the CDR3 is TGTGCCAGCAGTTCCGGTCTACGGATCTCCTACAATGAGCAGTTCTTC.

The chain has TRBV5-1 and TRBJ1-2; 11 nucleotides match TRBD1. From germline, CDR1 is SGHRS and CDR2 YFSETQ. V gave up 4 bases and J gave up 8 bases; unmatched junction bases: 10. The CDR3 contains 15 residues. DNA for the CDR3: TGCGCCAGCAGCCCCAGGACAGGGGGCGAAGAGGGCTACACCTTC. Translated, it gives CASSPRTGGEEGYTF.

The chain employs TRBV4-2 and TRBJ2-3; D is uncertain. V was pared by 4 bases and J by 2 bases, with 13 bases between. Looked up from germline, CDR1 is LGHNA and CDR2 is YNFKEQ. The CDR3 runs to 15 residues. CDR3 sequence: CASSPSSGPTDTQYF. In DNA form, the CDR3 reads TGTGCCAGCAGCCCGAGCTCCGGACCCACAGATACGCAGTATTTT.

The J gene is TRBJ2-3, the V gene TRBV12-2; TRBD2 is taken as the D call from the table, unchecked against the DNA. TRBV12-2 is tagged as a pseudogene. This CDR3 is built from 17 residues. DNA of the CDR3: TGTGCAAGTCGCTTCCCAAGAGCGGGAGACAACACAGATACGCAGTATTTT. Translating gives CASRFPRAGDNTDTQYF.

The rearrangement joins TRBV27 to TRBJ1-6, with TRBD1 matching over 8 bases. The CDR3 runs 17 residues. Germline V lookup: CDR1 MNHEY, CDR2 SMNVEV (reference sequence). V was clipped by 0 bases and J by 6 bases; unmatched bases: 7. The CDR3 sequence is CASSLSPDRGGNSPLHF. The DNA for the CDR3 is TGTGCCAGCAGTTTATCTCCAGACAGGGGCGGTAATTCACCCCTCCACTTT.